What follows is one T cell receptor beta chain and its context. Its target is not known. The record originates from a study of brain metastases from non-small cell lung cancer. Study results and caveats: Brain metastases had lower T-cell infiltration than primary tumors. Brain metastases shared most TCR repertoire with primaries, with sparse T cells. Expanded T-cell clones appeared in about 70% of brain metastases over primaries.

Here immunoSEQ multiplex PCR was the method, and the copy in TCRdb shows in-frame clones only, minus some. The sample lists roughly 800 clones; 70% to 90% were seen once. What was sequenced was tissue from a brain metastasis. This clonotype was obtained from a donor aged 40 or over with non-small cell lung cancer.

CDR3: CATSRLRASPLSSGNTIYF. As DNA, the CDR3 is TGTGCCACCAGCAGGTTAAGGGCGAGCCCCCTCTCCTCTGGAAACACCATATATTTT. The chain uses TRBV15 and TRBJ1-3; D is uncertain. The V end was cut by 3 bases, the J end by 0 bases, with 21 bases between. Germline CDR1 is LNHNV and CDR2 is YYDKDF (reference sequence). The CDR3 totals 19 residues. Using reference TRBV15 and TRBJ1-3 for the parts outside the CDR3, the full variable domain is DAMVIQNPRYQVTQFGKPVTLSCSQTLNHNVMYWYQQKSSQAPKLLFHYYDKDFNNEADTPDNFQSRRPNTSFCFLDIRSPGLGDTAMYLCATSRLRASPLSSGNTIYFGEGSWLTVV.